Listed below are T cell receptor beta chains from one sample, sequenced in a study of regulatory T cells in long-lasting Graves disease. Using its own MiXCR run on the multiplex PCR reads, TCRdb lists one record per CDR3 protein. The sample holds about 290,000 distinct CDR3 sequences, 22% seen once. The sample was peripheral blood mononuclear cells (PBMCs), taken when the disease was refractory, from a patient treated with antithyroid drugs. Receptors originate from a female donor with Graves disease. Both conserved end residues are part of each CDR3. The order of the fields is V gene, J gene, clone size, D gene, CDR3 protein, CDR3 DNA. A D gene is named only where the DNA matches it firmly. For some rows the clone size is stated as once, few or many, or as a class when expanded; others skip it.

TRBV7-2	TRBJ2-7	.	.	CASSFSAGWSYEQYF	TGTGCCAGCAGCTTTTCGGCAGGGTGGTCCTACGAGCAGTACTTC
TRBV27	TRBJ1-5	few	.	CASSLSGVGSNQPQHF	TGTGCCAGCAGTTTATCGGGGGTTGGTAGCAATCAGCCCCAGCATTTT
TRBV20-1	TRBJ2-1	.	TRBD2	CSARDEQREGVHEQFF	TGCAGTGCTAGAGATGAGCAGCGGGAGGGTGTCCATGAGCAGTTCTTC
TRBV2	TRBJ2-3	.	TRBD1	CASRTGTGSVTDTQYF	TGTGCCAGCAGGACCGGGACAGGGTCAGTCACAGATACGCAGTATTTT
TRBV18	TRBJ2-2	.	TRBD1	CASSPPVRGLGGELFF	TGTGCCAGCTCACCACCGGTGAGGGGGCTCGGCGGGGAGCTGTTTTTT
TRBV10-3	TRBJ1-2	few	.	CAIRRPEASIRDYGYTF	TGTGCCATCAGGAGACCGGAGGCGTCAATCAGGGACTATGGCTACACCTTC
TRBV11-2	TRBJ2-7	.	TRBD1	CASETLDRVIHEQYF	TGTGCCAGCGAAACCTTGGACAGGGTAATCCACGAGCAGTACTTC
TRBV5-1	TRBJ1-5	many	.	CASSREGGQPQHF	TGCGCCAGCAGTAGAGAGGGGGGCCAGCCCCAGCATTTT
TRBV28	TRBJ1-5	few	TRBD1	CASTGQNNQPQHF	TGTGCCAGCACGGGACAGAACAATCAGCCCCAGCATTTT
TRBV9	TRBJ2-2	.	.	CASSVGATVNTGELFF	TGTGCCAGCAGCGTAGGGGCGACTGTTAACACCGGGGAGCTGTTTTTT
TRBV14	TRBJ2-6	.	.	CASSQTGGGANVLTF	TGTGCCAGCAGCCAGACAGGCGGTGGGGCCAACGTCCTGACTTTC
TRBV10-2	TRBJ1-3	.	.	CASSPNPTGNTIYF	TGCGCCAGCAGTCCCAACCCTACTGGAAACACCATATATTTT
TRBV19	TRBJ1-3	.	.	CASSPGSGNTIYF	TGTGCCAGTAGTCCCGGGTCTGGAAACACCATATATTTT
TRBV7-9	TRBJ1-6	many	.	CASTGDNSPLHF	TGTGCCAGCACCGGAGATAATTCACCCCTCCACTTT
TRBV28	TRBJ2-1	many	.	CASSTTLRGNEQFF	TGTGCCAGCAGTACCACCCTCAGGGGCAATGAGCAGTTCTTC
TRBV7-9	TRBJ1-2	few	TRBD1	CASSPWAGGGYTF	TGTGCCAGCAGCCCTTGGGCAGGGGGTGGCTACACCTTC
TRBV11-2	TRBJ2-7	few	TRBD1	CASSEPGTGREQYF	TGTGCCAGCAGCGAGCCGGGGACAGGGAGGGAGCAGTACTTC
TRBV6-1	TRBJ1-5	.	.	CASNGEGQPQHF	TGTGCCAGCAACGGGGAGGGTCAGCCCCAGCATTTT
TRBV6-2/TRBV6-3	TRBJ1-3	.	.	CASSYLIGNTIYF	TGTGCCAGCAGTTACCTTATTGGAAACACCATATATTTT
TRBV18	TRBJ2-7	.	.	CASSLGDRSIDEQYF	TGTGCCAGCTCACTGGGAGACCGGTCCATCGACGAGCAGTACTTC
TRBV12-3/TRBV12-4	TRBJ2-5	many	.	CASSHGVQETQYF	TGTGCCAGCAGTCACGGAGTCCAAGAGACCCAGTACTTC
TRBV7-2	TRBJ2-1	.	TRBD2	CASSANSGTYNEQFF	TGTGCCAGCAGCGCCAATAGCGGGACTTACAATGAGCAGTTCTTC
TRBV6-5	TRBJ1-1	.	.	CASSYSIETNTEAFF	TGTGCCAGCAGTTACTCGATTGAGACGAACACTGAAGCTTTCTTT
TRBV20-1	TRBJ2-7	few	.	CSARGGRSYEQYF	TGCAGTGCTAGGGGGGGCCGATCCTACGAGCAGTACTTC
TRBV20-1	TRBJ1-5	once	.	CSATRTATIEPQHF	TGCAGTGCTACTCGGACTGCGACGATCGAGCCCCAGCATTTT
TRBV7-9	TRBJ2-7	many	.	CASSLAGDYEQYF	TGTGCCAGCAGCTTAGCAGGCGATTACGAGCAGTACTTC
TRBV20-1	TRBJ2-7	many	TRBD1	CSARATGNYEQYF	TGCAGTGCTAGGGCGACAGGGAACTACGAGCAGTACTTC
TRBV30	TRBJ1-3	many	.	CAWMQKWNTIYF	TGTGCCTGGATGCAGAAGTGGAACACCATATATTTT
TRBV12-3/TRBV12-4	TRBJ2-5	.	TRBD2	CASSPRGSGRTQETQYF	TGTGCCAGCAGTCCCAGGGGTAGCGGGAGGACCCAAGAGACCCAGTACTTC
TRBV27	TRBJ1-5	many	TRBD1	CASSRGRGRGSNQPQHF	TGTGCCAGCAGCCGGGGAAGGGGCAGGGGGAGCAATCAGCCCCAGCATTTT
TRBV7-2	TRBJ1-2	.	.	CASSLNPQPSTVRHGYTF	TGTGCCAGCAGCTTAAATCCCCAACCGTCGACAGTTCGGCATGGCTACACCTTC
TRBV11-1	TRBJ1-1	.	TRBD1	CASSLAGQYTEAFF	TGTGCCAGCAGCTTAGCGGGACAGTACACTGAAGCTTTCTTT
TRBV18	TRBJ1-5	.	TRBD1	CASSPTTGVDQPQHF	TGTGCCAGCTCACCAACCACAGGGGTGGATCAGCCCCAGCATTTT
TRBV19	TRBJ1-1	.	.	CASSIDQSGRRNTEAFF	TGTGCCAGTAGTATAGATCAGTCAGGGCGAAGGAACACTGAAGCTTTCTTT
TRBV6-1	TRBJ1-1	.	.	CASSEVITEAFF	TGTGCCAGCAGTGAAGTCATCACTGAAGCTTTCTTT
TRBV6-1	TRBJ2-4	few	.	CASSEAPATTEYF	TGTGCCAGCAGTGAAGCTCCAGCGACTACTGAGTACTTC
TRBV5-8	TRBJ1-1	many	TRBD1	CASSLGTGLPNTEAFF	TGTGCCAGCAGCTTGGGGACAGGGCTACCGAACACTGAAGCTTTCTTT
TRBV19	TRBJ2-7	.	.	CASSPGLESSYEQYF	TGTGCCAGTAGTCCCGGACTGGAGAGCTCCTACGAGCAGTACTTC
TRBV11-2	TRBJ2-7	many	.	CASSLAGLPYEQYF	TGTGCCAGCAGCTTAGCTGGTCTCCCCTACGAGCAGTACTTC
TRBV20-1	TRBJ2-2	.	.	CSARDGAYTGELFF	TGCAGTGCTAGGGACGGGGCCTACACCGGGGAGCTGTTTTTT
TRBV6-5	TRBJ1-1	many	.	CASSYYRLTEAFF	TGTGCCAGCAGTTATTACCGTCTGACGGAAGCTTTCTTT
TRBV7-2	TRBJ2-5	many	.	CASSLEGRQTQYF	TGTGCCAGCAGCTTAGAGGGTCGGCAGACCCAGTACTTC